This T cell receptor (beta chain) was obtained from a study of shared clonotypes between healthy human individuals. CDR1 is MNHNS and CDR2 is SASEGT in the germline V gene. V was clipped by 2 bases and J by 11 bases; unmatched bases: 20. This CDR3 region has 18 residues. Deep-level assay runs were performed. Measured with immunoSEQ multiplex PCR; TCRdb has only the in-frame clones, and not every one. The table records under 1,900,000 clones, about 98.5% of them present only once. This TCR derives from a man aged 25-40 years in good health. Sequenced input: naive CD4+ T cells sorted from blood. Stated subset: CD45RA+ positively selected. The rearrangement joins TRBV6-1 to TRBJ1-5, with 8 bases fitting TRBD1. The CDR3 coding sequence is TGTGCCAGCAGTGAAACGGACCTTGGGACAGGTCTATCTTTGTCCCAGCATTTT. Translating gives CASSETDLGTGLSLSQHF.